Listed here is a single T cell receptor beta chain. Its antigen is not identified. Assay: immunoSEQ multiplex PCR; the TCRdb copy retains only in-frame clones and omits some. The sample consists of approximately 110,000 clones, about 89% of them appearing once. The CDR3 is 14 amino acids. Germline CDR1 and CDR2: SGHAT and FQNNGV. V lost 6 bases, J lost 2 bases, and 13 bases lay in between. This sample is drawn from a study of identifying expanded T cells in peripheral blood. Study findings and constraints: Roughly two-week clone count variance significantly increased as total template count grew. Differentially abundant clones: approximately 1.3 between replicates, about 16 at roughly 2 weeks, 19 at four.

Collection occurred without any documented infections or immune events in donors. The sequenced material came from blood. The chain combines TRBV11-2 with TRBJ1-1, with D unresolved. This clonotype was sampled from a person aged 18 to 75 in good health. The CDR3, as DNA: TGTGCCAGCAGAGTAACCGAGGGAAACACTGAAGCTTTCTTT. The encoded protein is CASRVTEGNTEAFF. Full variable domain (outside the CDR3, taken from reference TRBV11-2 and TRBJ1-1): EAGVAQSPRYKIIEKRQSVAFWCNPISGHATLYWYQQILGQGPKLLIQFQNNGVVDDSQLPKDRFSAERLKGVDSTLKIQPAKLEDSAVYLCASRVTEGNTEAFFGQGTRLTVV.